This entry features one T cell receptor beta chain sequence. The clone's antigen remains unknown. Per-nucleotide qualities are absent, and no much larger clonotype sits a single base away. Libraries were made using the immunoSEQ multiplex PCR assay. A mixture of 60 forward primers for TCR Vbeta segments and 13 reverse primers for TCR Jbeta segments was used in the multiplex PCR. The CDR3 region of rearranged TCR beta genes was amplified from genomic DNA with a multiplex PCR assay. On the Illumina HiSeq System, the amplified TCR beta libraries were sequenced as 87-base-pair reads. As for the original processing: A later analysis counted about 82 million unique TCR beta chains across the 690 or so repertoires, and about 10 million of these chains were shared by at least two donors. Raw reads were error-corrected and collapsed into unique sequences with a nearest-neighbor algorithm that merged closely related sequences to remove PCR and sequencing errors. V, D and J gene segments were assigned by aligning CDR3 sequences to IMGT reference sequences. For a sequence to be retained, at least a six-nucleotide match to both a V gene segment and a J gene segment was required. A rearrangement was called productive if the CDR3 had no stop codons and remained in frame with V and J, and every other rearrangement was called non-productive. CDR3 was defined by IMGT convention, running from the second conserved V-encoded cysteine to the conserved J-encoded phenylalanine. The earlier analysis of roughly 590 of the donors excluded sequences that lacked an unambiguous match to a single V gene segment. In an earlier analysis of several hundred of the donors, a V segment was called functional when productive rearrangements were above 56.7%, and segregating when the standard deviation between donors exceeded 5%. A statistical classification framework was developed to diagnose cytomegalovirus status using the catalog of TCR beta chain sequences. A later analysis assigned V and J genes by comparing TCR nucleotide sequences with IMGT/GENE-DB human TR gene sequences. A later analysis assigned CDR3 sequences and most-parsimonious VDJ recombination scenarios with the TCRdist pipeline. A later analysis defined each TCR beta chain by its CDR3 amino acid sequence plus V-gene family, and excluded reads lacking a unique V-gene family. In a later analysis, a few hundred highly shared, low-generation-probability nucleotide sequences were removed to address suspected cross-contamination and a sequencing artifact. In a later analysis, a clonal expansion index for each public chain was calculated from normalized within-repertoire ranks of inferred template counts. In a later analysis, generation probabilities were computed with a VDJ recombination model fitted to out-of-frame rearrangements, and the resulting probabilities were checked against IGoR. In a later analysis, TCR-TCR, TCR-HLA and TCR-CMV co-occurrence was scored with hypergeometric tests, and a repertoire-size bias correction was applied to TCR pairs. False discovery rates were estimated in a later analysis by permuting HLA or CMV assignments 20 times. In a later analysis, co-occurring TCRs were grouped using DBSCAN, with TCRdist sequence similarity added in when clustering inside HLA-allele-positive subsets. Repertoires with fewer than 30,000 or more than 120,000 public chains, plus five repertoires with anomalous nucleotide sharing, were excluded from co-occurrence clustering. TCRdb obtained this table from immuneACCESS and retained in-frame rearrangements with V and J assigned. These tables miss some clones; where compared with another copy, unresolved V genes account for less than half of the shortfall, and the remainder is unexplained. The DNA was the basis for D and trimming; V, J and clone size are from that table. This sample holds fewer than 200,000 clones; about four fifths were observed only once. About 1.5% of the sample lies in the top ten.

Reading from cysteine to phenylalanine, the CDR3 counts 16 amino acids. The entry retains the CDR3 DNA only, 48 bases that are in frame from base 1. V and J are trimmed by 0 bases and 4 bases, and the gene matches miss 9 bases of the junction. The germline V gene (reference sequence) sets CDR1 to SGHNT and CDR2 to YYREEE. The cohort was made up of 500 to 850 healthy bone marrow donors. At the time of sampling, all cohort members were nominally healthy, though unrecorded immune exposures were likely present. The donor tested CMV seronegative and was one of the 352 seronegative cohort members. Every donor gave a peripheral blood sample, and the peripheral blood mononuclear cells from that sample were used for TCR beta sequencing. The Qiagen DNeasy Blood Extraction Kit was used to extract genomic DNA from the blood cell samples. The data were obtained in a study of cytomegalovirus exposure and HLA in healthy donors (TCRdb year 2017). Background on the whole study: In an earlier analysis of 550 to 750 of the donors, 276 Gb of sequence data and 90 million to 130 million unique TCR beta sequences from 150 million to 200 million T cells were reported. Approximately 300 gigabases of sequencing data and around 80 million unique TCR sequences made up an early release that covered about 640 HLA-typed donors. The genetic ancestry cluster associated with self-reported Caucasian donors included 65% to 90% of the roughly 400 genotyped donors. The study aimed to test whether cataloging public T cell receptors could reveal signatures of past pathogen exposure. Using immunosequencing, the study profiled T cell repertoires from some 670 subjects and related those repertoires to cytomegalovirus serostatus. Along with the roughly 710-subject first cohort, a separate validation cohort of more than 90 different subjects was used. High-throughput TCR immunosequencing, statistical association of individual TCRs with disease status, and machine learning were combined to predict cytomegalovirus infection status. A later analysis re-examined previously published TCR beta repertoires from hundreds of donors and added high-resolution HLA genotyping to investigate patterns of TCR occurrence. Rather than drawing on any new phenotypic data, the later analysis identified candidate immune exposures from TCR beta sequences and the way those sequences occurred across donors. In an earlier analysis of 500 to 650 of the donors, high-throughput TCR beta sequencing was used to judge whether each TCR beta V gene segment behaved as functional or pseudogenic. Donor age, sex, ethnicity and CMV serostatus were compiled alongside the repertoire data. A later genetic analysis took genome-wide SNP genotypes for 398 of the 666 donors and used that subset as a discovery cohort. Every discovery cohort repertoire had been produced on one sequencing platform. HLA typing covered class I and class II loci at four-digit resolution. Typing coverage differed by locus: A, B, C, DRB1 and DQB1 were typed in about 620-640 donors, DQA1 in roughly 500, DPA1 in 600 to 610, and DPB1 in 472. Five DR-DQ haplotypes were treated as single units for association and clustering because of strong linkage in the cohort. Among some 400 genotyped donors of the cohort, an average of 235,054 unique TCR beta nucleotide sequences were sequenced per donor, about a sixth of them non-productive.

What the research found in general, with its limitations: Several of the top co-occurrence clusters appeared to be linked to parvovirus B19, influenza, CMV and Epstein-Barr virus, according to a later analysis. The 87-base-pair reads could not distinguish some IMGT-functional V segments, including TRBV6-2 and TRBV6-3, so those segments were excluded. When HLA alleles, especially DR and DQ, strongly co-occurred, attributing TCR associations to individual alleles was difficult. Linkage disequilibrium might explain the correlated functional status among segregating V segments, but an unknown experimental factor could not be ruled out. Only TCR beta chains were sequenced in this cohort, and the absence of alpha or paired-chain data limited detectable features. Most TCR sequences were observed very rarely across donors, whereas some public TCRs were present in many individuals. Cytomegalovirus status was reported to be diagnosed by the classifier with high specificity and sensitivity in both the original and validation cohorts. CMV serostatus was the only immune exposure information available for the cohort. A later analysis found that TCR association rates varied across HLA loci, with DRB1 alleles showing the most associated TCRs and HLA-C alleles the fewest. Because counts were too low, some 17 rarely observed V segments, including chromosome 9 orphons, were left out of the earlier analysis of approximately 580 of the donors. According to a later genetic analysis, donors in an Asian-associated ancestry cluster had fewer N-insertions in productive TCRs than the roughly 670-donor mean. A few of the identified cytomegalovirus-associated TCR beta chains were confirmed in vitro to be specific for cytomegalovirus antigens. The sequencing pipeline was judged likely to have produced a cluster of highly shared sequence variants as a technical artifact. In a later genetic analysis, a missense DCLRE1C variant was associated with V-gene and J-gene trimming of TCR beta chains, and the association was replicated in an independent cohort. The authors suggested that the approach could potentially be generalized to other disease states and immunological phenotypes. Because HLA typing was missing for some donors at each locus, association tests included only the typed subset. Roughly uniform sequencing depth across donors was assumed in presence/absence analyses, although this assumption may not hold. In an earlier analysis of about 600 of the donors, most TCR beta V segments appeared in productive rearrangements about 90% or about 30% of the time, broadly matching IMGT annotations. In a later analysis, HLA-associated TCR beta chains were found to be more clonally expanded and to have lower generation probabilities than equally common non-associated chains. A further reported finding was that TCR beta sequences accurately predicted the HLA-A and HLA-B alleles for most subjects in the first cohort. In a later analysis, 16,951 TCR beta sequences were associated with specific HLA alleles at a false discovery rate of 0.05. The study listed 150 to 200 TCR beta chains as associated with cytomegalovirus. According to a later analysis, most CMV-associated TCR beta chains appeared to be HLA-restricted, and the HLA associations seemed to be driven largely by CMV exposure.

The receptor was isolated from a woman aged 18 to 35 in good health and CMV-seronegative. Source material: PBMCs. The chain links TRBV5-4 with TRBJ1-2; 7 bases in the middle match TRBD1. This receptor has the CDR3 CASSLEGQRTFYGYTF. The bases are TGTGCCAGCAGCTTGGAGGGACAGAGAACCTTCTATGGCTACACCTTC.